This TCR beta chain is from a study of patients and donors after allogeneic stem cell transplantation. The V end lost 3 bases, the J end lost 2 bases, and 17 bases lay between the germline ends. CDR1 DFQATT and CDR2 SNEGSKA come from the germline V gene (reference sequence). CDR3 length: 15 residues. TCRdb recomputed calls from the RT-PCR reads with MiXCR, one row per CDR3 protein. The sample shows some 230,000 distinct CDR3 sequences, about 14% of them seen only once. This sequence originates from a human donor who was either an allogeneic HSCT recipient or a stem cell or donor lymphocyte infusion donor (not recorded which). It is not recorded whose cells these are; they may come from a transplant donor. V is TRBV20-1 and J is TRBJ2-7; either TRBD1 or TRBD2 may fit D (5 bases each). The specimen sequenced was blood, either unsorted or a sorted T cell fraction (not recorded which). The CDR3 nucleotides read TGCAGTGCTAGCAAACCCCGGCTGGGGGCCTACGAGCAGTACTTC. Amino acid sequence: CSASKPRLGAYEQYF.